This T cell receptor (beta chain) was identified during a study of blood T cell repertoires in COVID-19. The repertoire was sequenced with immunoSEQ multiplex PCR; TCRdb's copy has only in-frame clones and lacks some. This sample has 300,000 to 350,000 clones, with about nine tenths found just once. The V end was cut by 5 bases, the J end by 2 bases, with 8 bases between. The CDR3 runs 13 residues. Germline lookup yields CDR1 SGHNT and CDR2 YENEEA. Symptom resolution, clearance, or two negative PCRs marked donors in Cohort 3 as recovered. This chain joins TRBV11-3 and TRBJ2-3; possibly TRBD2 for D (5 bases). The TCR originated in a woman younger than 35 who had recovered from COVID-19. The specimen was PBMCs or T cells enriched from blood (not recorded which). The CDR3 loop reads CASSILVTDTQYF. The CDR3 nucleotides are TGTGCCAGCAGCATACTAGTCACAGATACGCAGTATTTT.